This T cell receptor (beta chain) emerged from a study of blood T cell repertoires in COVID-19. About the research overall: The United States, Italy and Spain supplied acute and convalescent COVID-19 samples. PBMCs, B-cell-depleted T cells, or T cells were the source of the cDNA or gDNA that made up the material.

V was pared by 9 bases and J by 6 bases, with 2 bases of the junction left unmatched. The CDR3 runs to 12 residues. Per the germline V gene, CDR1 is LNHDA and CDR2 is SQIVND (reference sequence). In the original workflow: Using reference gene primer amplification, nucleated cell counts were estimated. The table came from immunoSEQ multiplex PCR; TCRdb's copy has only in-frame clones and leaves some out. Clonal size and the V and J genes are those of that table, whereas D and trimming came from the DNA. The sample comprises under 200,000 clones, roughly 87% of which are singletons, and 3.9% rests with the top ten.

The chain joins TRBV19 to TRBJ1-4, with 9 bases lining up with TRBD1. This receptor was identified in a woman aged 60-75 years who had recovered from COVID-19. Sequencing was performed on peripheral blood. CDR3 residues: CASGTGYEKLFF. CDR3 sequence (DNA): TGTGCCAGCGGGACAGGGTATGAAAAACTGTTTTTT.